This T cell receptor (beta chain) was captured in a study of patients and donors after allogeneic stem cell transplantation. The germline gives CDR1 SGHDN, CDR2 FVKESK. The CDR3 is 14 amino acids. Trimming cost V 1 base and J 6 bases, with 9 bases left between them. TCRdb ran MiXCR on the RT-PCR reads and lists one entry per CDR3 protein. The data show approximately 430,000 distinct CDR3 sequences, with more than 15% seen just once and around 6.8% held by the top ten. This clonotype was picked up a small number of times. This receptor was identified in a human donor who was either an allogeneic HSCT recipient or a stem cell or donor lymphocyte infusion donor (not recorded which). It is not recorded whose cells these are; they may come from a transplant donor. The chain links TRBV14 to TRBJ1-4; D remains unclear. Input material: blood, either unsorted or a sorted T cell fraction (not recorded which). The CDR3 reads CASSQVLEHEKLFF. In DNA, the CDR3 is TGTGCCAGCAGCCAAGTCCTAGAACATGAAAAACTGTTTTTT. The variable domain in full, completed from reference TRBV14 and TRBJ1-4, reads EAGVTQFPSHSVIEKGQTVTLRCDPISGHDNLYWYRRVMGKEIKFLLHFVKESKQDESGMPNNRFLAERTGGTYSTLKVQPAELEDSGVYFCASSQVLEHEKLFFGSGTQLSVL.